Each of the 27 T cell receptor beta chains below was sequenced from the same sample in a study of identical twins. TCRdb passed the 5' RACE reads through MiXCR, listing each CDR3 protein once. The table lists 350,000 to 450,000 distinct CDR3 sequences, 18% of them singletons. Specimen: naive T cells sorted from blood. These receptors all stem from a man aged 45-60 years in good health.

Regarding this clonotype: One end of the junction fails to match germline, which may point to a read error. J is TRBJ2-4 and V is TRBV4-1, with D perhaps matching TRBD1 (5 bases). The CDR3 has 13 residues. Per the germline V gene, CDR1 is MGHRA and CDR2 is YSYEKL. The CDR3 here is CASSQVDGAGQRF. Written as DNA, the CDR3 is TGCGCCAGCAGCCAGGTGGACGGAGCAGGGCAGAGGTTC.

In its sample, this clonotype was seen a few times. This rearrangement joins TRBV5-1 to TRBJ2-2; the match to TRBD1 covers 8 bases. This CDR3 has 14 amino acids. Germline V gene data show CDR1 as SGHRS and CDR2 as YFSETQ. With V trimmed by 4 bases and J by 4 bases, 3 bases remained unmatched. The CDR3, as DNA: TGCGCCAGCAGCCGGACAGGGTTCACCGGGGAGCTGTTTTTT. Its translation is CASSRTGFTGELFF.

This clonotype appeared many times. The rearrangement joins TRBV4-1 to TRBJ1-2, with TRBD1 identical over 9 bases. J lost 7 bases, V lost 2 bases, and 11 bases had no gene match. The V gene's germline CDR1 is MGHRA and CDR2 YSYEKL. This CDR3 is built from 16 residues. The CDR3 DNA reads as TGCGCCAGCAGCCAACTCGAAACAGGGGGCGCGGGTGGCTACACCTTC. This gives the protein CASSQLETGGAGGYTF.

The chain carries TRBV5-1 and TRBJ2-3; 9 bases map to TRBD2. The V gene's germline CDR1 is SGHRS and CDR2 YFSETQ. J gave up 0 bases and V 2 bases, and 7 bases lay outside the gene matches. The CDR3 extends over 17 amino acids. The CDR3 spells CASSFGLTSGSTDTQYF. In nucleotides, the CDR3 is TGCGCCAGCAGCTTCGGATTGACTAGCGGAAGCACAGATACGCAGTATTTT.

A word on this clonotype: A much larger clone differs by one base, so this may be a read error. The chain carries TRBV18 and TRBJ2-3; D could derive from TRBD1 or TRBD2 (5 bases each). Germline-derived CDR1 and CDR2 are KGHSH and LQKENI. The CDR3 has 14 amino acids. This CDR3 is CASSPGDEKKTHYF. CDR3 DNA: TGTGCCAGCTCACCAGGGGACGAGAAAAAAACGCACTATTTT.

Ten or more counts support this clonotype. The chain joins TRBV15 to TRBJ2-7; D is unclear. The CDR3 runs to 13 residues. From germline, CDR1 is LNHNV and CDR2 YYDKDF (reference sequence). V was cut by 0 bases and J by 2 bases, with 5 bases left in between. The CDR3 reads CATSREAPYEQYF. In DNA form, the CDR3 reads TGTGCCACCAGCAGAGAAGCCCCCTACGAGCAGTACTTC.

Only a few counts were recorded for this clonotype. The gene calls are TRBV10-3 and TRBJ2-7; the D is unclear. CDR1 and CDR2 from the germline V gene are ENHRY and SYGVKD. Trimming shortened V by 3 bases and J by 0 bases, and 12 bases separated the two germline ends. The CDR3 contains 15 residues. This CDR3 reads CAISEGILSSYEQYF. The CDR3 DNA reads TGTGCCATCAGTGAAGGGATTCTCAGCTCCTACGAGCAGTACTTC.

V is TRBV3-1 and J is TRBJ1-6, with a possible D match to TRBD1 (5 bases). The CDR3 spans 15 residues. The germline V gene encodes CDR1 LGHDT and CDR2 YNNKEL (reference sequence). V was pared by 0 bases and J by 8 bases, with 11 bases between. The CDR3, as DNA: TGTGCCAGCAGCCAAGACGGGACGGGGTATTCACCCCTCCACTTT. Protein product: CASSQDGTGYSPLHF.

This clonotype has at least ten counts. V usage is TRBV6-1 and J usage is TRBJ2-7; TRBD1 is a possible D gene (6 bases). CDR3 length: 14 residues. In germline, CDR1 is MNHNS, CDR2 SASEGT. Trimming removed 4 bases at V and 1 base at J, with 11 bases between. In nucleotides, the CDR3 is TGTGCCAGCAGTGCCCTAGGACAGTCCTACGAGCAGTACTTC. Its translation is CASSALGQSYEQYF.

This clonotype was seen only a few times. The J gene is TRBJ1-3, the V gene TRBV10-3; tentative D call: TRBD1 (5 bases). The CDR3 length is 14 residues. V was clipped by 6 bases and J by 4 bases, with 13 bases between them. Germline CDR1 and CDR2: ENHRY and SYGVKD. CDR3 DNA sequence: TGTGCCATCAGGGGACCCGAGGGCGGAAACACCATATATTTT. As protein: CAIRGPEGGNTIYF.

In its sample, this clonotype was seen many times. This chain joins TRBV2 and TRBJ1-1; D possibly corresponds to TRBD1 (5 bases). This CDR3 spans 12 amino acids. Per germline, CDR1 SNHLY and CDR2 FYNNEI. V lost 3 bases to trimming and J lost 11 bases, with 13 bases between them. In nucleotides, the CDR3 is TGTGCCAGCAGTGAGTTAGAAAAGGGGGCTTTCTTT. Translation: CASSELEKGAFF.

This clonotype has a handful of counts. The V gene is TRBV4-3, the J gene TRBJ2-2; D is possibly TRBD1 or TRBD2 (6 bases each). The V gene's germline CDR1 is LGHNA and CDR2 YSLEER. The CDR3 spans 16 residues. V shed 7 bases and J shed 1 base, with 16 bases lying between them. CDR3 loop: CASNTRRGLNTGELFF. In DNA, the CDR3 is TGCGCCAGCAATACCCGGAGGGGGTTGAACACCGGGGAGCTGTTTTTT.

The chain is built from TRBV7-2 and TRBJ2-5, with D perhaps matching TRBD2 (5 bases). The V end lost 2 bases, the J end lost 5 bases, and 12 bases lay between the germline ends. Germline CDR1 SGHTA, CDR2 FQGNSA. There are 14 residues in the CDR3. CDR3 DNA sequence: TGTGCCAGCAGCTTAAGGCGGGCAAAGGAGACCCAGTACTTC. Amino acids: CASSLRRAKETQYF.

This clonotype was seen only a few times. The chain links TRBV4-1 to TRBJ2-7, with 11 bases identical to TRBD1. V lost 2 bases, J lost 4 bases, and 10 bases stayed unmatched. Germline values: CDR1 MGHRA, CDR2 YSYEKL. This CDR3 is built from 17 residues. The CDR3 loop is CASSQPNVDRGHYEQYF. In DNA, the CDR3 is TGCGCCAGCAGCCAACCCAATGTGGACAGGGGGCATTACGAGCAGTACTTC.

The chain uses TRBV25-1 and TRBJ2-2, with 10 bases lining up with TRBD2. Germline loops: CDR1 MGHDK, CDR2 SYGVNS. The CDR3 is made up of 16 amino acids. The J segment lost 3 bases and the V segment lost 3 bases, leaving 4 bases of the junction unmatched. CDR3 bases: TGTGCCAGCAGTGACTCGGGACTAGCGTACACCGGGGAGCTGTTTTTT. Its protein product is CASSDSGLAYTGELFF.

A few counts support this clonotype. Written as DNA, the CDR3 is TGCACCTGCCGAGCGGGCAGGGGCGAGACCCAGTACTTC. This encodes CTCRAGRGETQYF. This rearrangement joins TRBV29-1 to TRBJ2-5; D tentatively reads TRBD1 or TRBD2 (6 bases each). Per germline, CDR1 SQVTM and CDR2 ANQGSEA. CDR3 length: 13 residues.

The V call is TRBV6-5, the J call TRBJ2-3, with D possibly matching TRBD1 (6 bases). CDR3 size: 15 residues. Germline CDR1 and CDR2: MNHEY and SVGAGI. V shed 0 bases and J shed 2 bases, with 9 bases lying between them. The chain's CDR3 is CASSYSGALTDTQYF. The CDR3 nucleotides are TGTGCCAGCAGTTACTCGGGGGCCCTCACAGATACGCAGTATTTT.

The sample holds many counts of this clonotype. This chain joins TRBV6-2 or TRBV6-3 and TRBJ2-7; TRBD1 agrees at 8 bases. The CDR3 sequence is 14 residues long. Germline V gene data show CDR1 as MNHEY and CDR2 as SVGEGT. V gave up 2 bases and J gave up 7 bases; unmatched junction bases: 7. The CDR3 is CASSYQGQGREQYF. The DNA of the CDR3 is TGTGCCAGCAGTTACCAAGGACAGGGTCGGGAGCAGTACTTC.

This clonotype has more than one count but fewer than ten. This chain uses TRBV15 with TRBJ2-7, with D unresolved. Looked up from germline, CDR1 is LNHNV and CDR2 is YYDKDF (reference sequence). Trimming took 0 bases from V and 1 from J, leaving 22 bases between them. The CDR3 length is 19 residues. The CDR3 protein is CATSRDWGLSPGPSYEQYF. For the CDR3, the DNA is TGTGCCACCAGCAGAGATTGGGGATTGTCTCCAGGACCGTCCTACGAGCAGTACTTC. Together with reference TRBV15 and TRBJ2-7, the CDR3 gives the full variable domain: DAMVIQNPRYQVTQFGKPVTLSCSQTLNHNVMYWYQQKSSQAPKLLFHYYDKDFNNEADTPDNFQSRRPNTSFCFLDIRSPGLGDTAMYLCATSRDWGLSPGPSYEQYFGPGTRLTVT.

Ten or more counts support this clonotype. V and J are TRBV29-1 and TRBJ2-3, with 15 bases lining up with TRBD2. The CDR3 length is 15 residues. With 7 bases clipped from V and 4 bases from J, the junction kept 6 bases outside the gene matches. CDR1 SQVTM and CDR2 ANQGSEA come from the germline V gene. The CDR3 DNA sequence: TGCAGCGCCGGACTAGCGGGAGGGCAAGCAGATACGCAGTATTTT. It is translated as CSAGLAGGQADTQYF.

This clonotype was counted a few times. The CDR3 reads CASSLRGWSSGKVNEQFF. The CDR3 bases are TGTGCCAGCAGCTTAAGGGGTTGGTCTAGCGGGAAAGTCAATGAGCAGTTCTTC. The chain carries TRBV11-2 and TRBJ2-1, with TRBD2 identical over 9 bases. CDR1 and CDR2 from the germline V gene are SGHAT and FQNNGV. The CDR3 loop spans 18 amino acids. The ends lost 2 bases at V and 6 bases at J; junction bases unmatched: 14.

The rearrangement uses TRBV9 and TRBJ2-7; TRBD2 matches 7 bases. Germline lookup yields CDR1 SGDLS and CDR2 YYNGEE. The CDR3 length is 14 residues. V lost 0 bases and J lost 2; bases outside the gene matches: 2. CDR3: CASSVGLAPYEQYF. CDR3 sequence (DNA): TGTGCCAGCAGCGTAGGACTAGCCCCCTACGAGCAGTACTTC.

This clonotype was counted a few times. A much larger clone differs by one base, so this may be a read error. The V call is TRBV20-1, the J call TRBJ2-1; the D is unclear. Trimming stripped 3 bases from V and 0 bases from J, with 6 bases between. This CDR3 has 13 amino acids. Germline V gene sequence: CDR1 DFQATT, CDR2 SNEGSKA (reference sequence). CDR3 region: CSARKSSYNEQFF. The CDR3 DNA is TGCAGTGCTAGGAAGAGCTCCTACAATGAGCAGTTCTTC.

This clonotype has at least ten counts. The rearrangement joins TRBV29-1 to TRBJ2-7; tentatively, D is TRBD1 (6 bases). The CDR3 loop spans 12 amino acids. Trimming shortened V by 4 bases and J by 2 bases, and 9 bases separated the two germline ends. The V gene's germline CDR1 is SQVTM and CDR2 ANQGSEA. Here the CDR3 reads CSVGDTPYEQYF. Here the CDR3 DNA reads TGCAGCGTTGGGGACACCCCCTACGAGCAGTACTTC.

This clonotype appeared a few times. V is TRBV12-3 or TRBV12-4 and J is TRBJ1-5; D call uncertain. V was cut by 3 bases and J by 4 bases, with 16 bases left in between. CDR3 length: 16 amino acids. In DNA form, the CDR3 reads TGTGCCAGCAGTTTCCAGGTGGGCGTGGGGAATCAGCCCCAGCATTTT. It translates to CASSFQVGVGNQPQHF.

This clonotype has only a few counts. The CDR3 nucleotides are TGTGCCAGCAGTCCGATCGGGACAGGGAACACTGAAGCTTTCTTT. Its protein product is CASSPIGTGNTEAFF. J is TRBJ1-1 and V is TRBV6-2 or TRBV6-3, with TRBD1 matching over 8 bases. J was trimmed by 1 base and V by 5 bases; bases with no gene match: 6. The CDR3 has 15 residues. CDR1 and CDR2 from the germline V gene are MNHEY and SVGEGT.

This sequence joins TRBV10-3 and TRBJ2-5, with D possibly being TRBD2 (6 bases). Trimming cost V 4 bases and J 7 bases, with 16 bases left between them. The CDR3 is 14 amino acids. Germline CDR1 and CDR2: ENHRY and SYGVKD. The CDR3 here is CAISVGRREGTQYF. The CDR3 DNA sequence: TGTGCCATCAGTGTCGGCAGGAGGGAAGGGACCCAGTACTTC.